The 25 T cell receptor beta chains listed next were all sequenced from one sample in a study of CD8 T cells in Susac syndrome. Reverse transcription used about 0.5 to 1 ug RNA and random hexamers. TCRdb re-derived calls from the immunoSEQ multiplex PCR reads in MiXCR, one entry per CDR3 protein. The repertoire holds more than 100,000 distinct CDR3 sequences, roughly 80% seen once, with roughly 0.5% in the top ten. Sample: CD8+ T cells from PBMCs. Every receptor here comes from a human donor with multiple sclerosis.

This clonotype was seen a few times. Here the CDR3 DNA reads TGTGCCAGCAGTGAAGACAGGGCCAAACTGTTTTTT. It is translated as CASSEDRAKLFF. The rearrangement joins TRBV6-1 to TRBJ1-4, with a tentative D call TRBD1 (6 bases). This CDR3 contains 12 residues. V lost 1 base, J lost 11 bases, and 8 bases lay in between. Germline V gene data show CDR1 as MNHNS and CDR2 as SASEGT.

The V call is TRBV20-1, the J call TRBJ1-2; no clear D. The length of the CDR3 is 13 residues. The V gene lost 7 bases and the J gene lost 3 bases, with 15 bases spanning the gap. The germline V gene has CDR1 DFQATT and CDR2 SNEGSKA (reference sequence). CDR3 in DNA: TGCAGTGTTAAGACGTCAAGGGACTATGGCTACACCTTC. This encodes CSVKTSRDYGYTF.

V and J are TRBV19 and TRBJ2-1, with no clear D. The CDR3 length is 15 residues. With 5 bases removed from V and 2 bases from J, the gap between germline ends came to 13 bases. Germline loops: CDR1 LNHDA, CDR2 SQIVND (reference sequence). The CDR3 loop reads CASSLLTSPYNEQFF. CDR3 nucleotide sequence: TGTGCCAGTAGTCTTCTGACGTCCCCCTACAATGAGCAGTTCTTC.

The chain uses TRBV27 and TRBJ2-7, with D tentatively TRBD2 (6 bases). The CDR3 sequence is 13 residues long. Between the trimmed V and J ends, which lost 8 bases and 4 bases, there was a span of 15 bases. Per the germline V gene, CDR1 is MNHEY and CDR2 is SMNVEV (reference sequence). The CDR3: CASGGLPLYEQYF. The CDR3 bases are TGTGCCAGCGGGGGACTTCCTCTATACGAGCAGTACTTC.

This chain connects TRBV4-1 to TRBJ2-7; D not resolved. This CDR3 contains 14 residues. CDR1 and CDR2 (germline): MGHRA, YSYEKL. Trimming pared 4 bases from V and 1 base from J, leaving 11 bases between. The CDR3 coding sequence is TGCGCCAGCAGCCTCACGGTTGGATCCTACGAGCAGTACTTC. As protein: CASSLTVGSYEQYF.

The chain joins TRBV7-9 to TRBJ2-2; 7 bases align to TRBD1. The CDR3 is 16 residues long. Trimming took 3 bases from V and 5 from J; bases not matched to a gene: 9. Germline V gives CDR1 SEHNR, CDR2 FQNEAQ (reference sequence). In DNA form, the CDR3 reads TGTGCCAGCAGCTTTAGGGGACAGAGAACGACCGGGGAGCTGTTTTTT. Protein product: CASSFRGQRTTGELFF.

The CDR3: CASSITGYRRNSPLHF. CDR3 nucleotides: TGTGCCAGCAGCATTACAGGGTATAGGCGGAATTCACCCCTCCACTTT. This sequence joins TRBV6-1 and TRBJ1-6; D is possibly TRBD1 (6 bases). CDR3 size: 16 residues. The V end was cut by 6 bases, the J end by 7 bases, with 19 bases between. Per germline, CDR1 MNHNS and CDR2 SASEGT.

The chain recombines TRBV4-1 with TRBJ2-2, with D possibly matching TRBD1 (7 bases). V lost 3 bases and J 6 bases, leaving 14 bases between the germline ends. The germline gives CDR1 MGHRA, CDR2 YSYEKL. The CDR3 is 15 amino acids. This chain's CDR3 is CASSQTGSGAGELFF. CDR3 nucleotides: TGCGCCAGCAGCCAGACAGGGTCGGGGGCCGGGGAGCTGTTTTTT.

The rearrangement joins TRBV14 to TRBJ1-2, with D perhaps matching TRBD1 (5 bases). With 4 bases removed from V and 6 bases from J, the gap between germline ends came to 15 bases. The CDR3 extends over 14 amino acids. Germline CDR1 is SGHDN and CDR2 is FVKESK. The CDR3 DNA sequence: TGTGCCAGCAGCCCAGGGCCAGCCCGTCATGGCTACACCTTC. Encoded protein: CASSPGPARHGYTF.

The chain employs TRBV28 and TRBJ1-5, with 9 nucleotides matching TRBD1. The germline gives CDR1 MDHEN, CDR2 SYDVKM. With 5 bases clipped from V and 6 bases from J, the junction kept 8 bases outside the gene matches. The CDR3 covers 15 residues. CDR3 coding DNA: TGTGCCAGCAGTGGAGGGACAGGGAATCGTCAGCCCCAGCATTTT. This translates into CASSGGTGNRQPQHF. Drawing the rest from reference TRBV28 and TRBJ1-5, the complete variable domain is DVKVTQSSRYLVKRTGEKVFLECVQDMDHENMFWYRQDPGLGLRLIYFSYDVKMKEKGDIPEGYSVSREKKERFSLILESASTNQTSMYLCASSGGTGNRQPQHFGDGTRLSIL.

This clonotype was observed a few times. The chain has TRBV7-1 and TRBJ1-1, with D tentatively TRBD1 (5 bases). TRBV7-1 is filed as an ORF, its function uncertain. V lost 5 bases and J 1 base, leaving 8 bases between the germline ends. The CDR3 contains 13 residues. The CDR3 region is CASSGHPNTEAFF. The CDR3 DNA sequence: TGTGCCAGCAGCGGACACCCGAACACTGAAGCTTTCTTT.

The chain has TRBV12-3 or TRBV12-4 and TRBJ1-3; 7 positions agree with TRBD1. V was clipped by 7 bases and J by 3 bases; unmatched bases: 9. The CDR3 is made up of 15 amino acids. This chain's CDR3 is CASNPQGMLGNTIYF. The CDR3 DNA sequence: TGTGCCAGCAACCCACAGGGGATGCTTGGAAACACCATATATTTT.

The J gene is TRBJ1-4, the V gene TRBV19; D gene uncertain. CDR1 and CDR2 (germline): LNHDA, SQIVND (reference sequence). The CDR3 has 11 residues. Trimming stripped 10 bases from V and 13 bases from J, with 16 bases between. The CDR3 is CATQAPQRLFF. The CDR3 coding sequence is TGTGCCACTCAGGCCCCGCAGCGACTGTTTTTT.

This rearrangement joins TRBV5-4 to TRBJ1-2; D is unclear. V was pared by 6 bases and J by 5 bases, with 17 bases between. The CDR3 is 14 residues long. CDR1 SGHNT and CDR2 YYREEE come from the germline V gene (reference sequence). The CDR3 here is CASKEPERDYGYTF. CDR3 bases: TGTGCCAGCAAAGAGCCCGAGAGAGATTATGGCTACACCTTC.

V and J are TRBV28 and TRBJ2-2; no firm D call. V was pared by 7 bases and J by 1 base, with 10 bases between. The CDR3 extends over 14 amino acids. From germline, CDR1 is MDHEN and CDR2 SYDVKM. For the CDR3, the DNA is TGTGCCAGCACATGGTTTATGAACACCGGGGAGCTGTTTTTT. Its translation is CASTWFMNTGELFF.

The V and J genes are TRBV9 and TRBJ2-7, with D perhaps TRBD2 (5 bases). The CDR3 loop spans 14 amino acids. V was clipped by 3 bases and J by 4 bases, with 14 bases between them. Germline CDR1 SGDLS, CDR2 YYNGEE. The CDR3 sequence: CASSGGYSGYEQYF. DNA for the CDR3: TGTGCCAGCAGCGGCGGGTACTCCGGGTACGAGCAGTACTTC. Based on the CDR3 plus reference TRBV9 and TRBJ2-7, the full variable domain is DSGVTQTPKHLITATGQRVTLRCSPRSGDLSVYWYQQSLDQGLQFLIQYYNGEERAKGNILERFSAQQFPDLHSELNLSSLELGDSALYFCASSGGYSGYEQYFGPGTRLTVT.

The chain has TRBV12-3 or TRBV12-4 and TRBJ2-7; 7 nucleotides agree with TRBD1. V was pared by 3 bases and J by 2 bases, with 7 bases of the junction left unmatched. This CDR3 contains 15 residues. The DNA for the CDR3 is TGTGCCAGCAGTTTTACTCGGGGACAGACCTACGAGCAGTACTTC. Translated: CASSFTRGQTYEQYF.

This chain links TRBV11-2 with TRBJ2-1; 12 nucleotides agree with TRBD1. The CDR3 has 15 amino acids. Germline lookup yields CDR1 SGHAT and CDR2 FQNNGV. V shed 5 bases and J 8 bases; nucleotides not matched to a gene: 7. CDR3 bases: TGTGCCAGCAGCCTCTCCGGGACAGGGGGCGATGAGCAGTTCTTC. It specifies CASSLSGTGGDEQFF.

The V gene is TRBV14, the J gene TRBJ2-2, with D possibly TRBD1 on 6 matching bases. The CDR3 is 17 amino acids. V was cut by 3 bases and J by 0 bases, with 14 bases left in between. Germline CDR1 is SGHDN and CDR2 is FVKESK. DNA for the CDR3: TGTGCCAGCAGCCAGGCACAGGGAAATCCGAACACCGGGGAGCTGTTTTTT. Protein: CASSQAQGNPNTGELFF.

This clonotype has only one observation. The chain recombines TRBV7-2 with TRBJ1-1; the D is unclear. The V and J ends lost 5 bases and 6 bases respectively, with 16 bases between them. The length of the CDR3 is 14 residues. Germline lookup yields CDR1 SGHTA and CDR2 FQGNSA. This CDR3 is CASSRFEGWAEAFF. DNA for the CDR3: TGTGCCAGCAGCCGCTTCGAGGGTTGGGCTGAAGCTTTCTTT. The full variable domain, rest sourced from reference TRBV7-2 and TRBJ1-1, is GAGVSQSPSNKVTEKGKDVELRCDPISGHTALYWYRQSLGQGLEFLIYFQGNSAPDKSGLPSDRFSAERTGGSVSTLTIQRTQQEDSAVYLCASSRFEGWAEAFFGQGTRLTVV.

The chain combines TRBV29-1 with TRBJ2-3; D may be TRBD1 (6 bases). CDR1 is SQVTM and CDR2 is ANQGSEA in the germline V gene. The V gene lost 3 bases and the J gene lost 11 bases, with 21 bases spanning the gap. This CDR3 region has 14 residues. CDR3: CSVETGEGSVRQYF. CDR3 nucleotides: TGCAGCGTTGAGACAGGCGAAGGGTCCGTTCGGCAGTATTTT.

This chain connects TRBV15 to TRBJ2-2, with D unclear. Germline-derived CDR1 and CDR2 are LNHNV and YYDKDF (reference sequence). The V and J ends lost 0 bases and 4 bases respectively, with 12 bases between them. This CDR3 is 16 amino acids long. CDR3 DNA: TGTGCCACCAGCAGAGATAAAGGGTCGGGCACCGGGGAGCTGTTTTTT. As protein: CATSRDKGSGTGELFF.

This clonotype is a singleton in its sample. DNA of the CDR3: TGTGCCAGCATTACCCCCAGCGGGAACTCCTACAATGAGCAGTTCTTC. This sequence encodes CASITPSGNSYNEQFF. The chain couples TRBV6-2 or TRBV6-3 to TRBJ2-1; 7 nucleotides agree with TRBD2. V shed 7 bases and J 0 bases; nucleotides not matched to a gene: 9. Germline V CDR1 and CDR2: MNHEY, SVGEGT. The CDR3 contains 16 residues.

The rearrangement uses TRBV4-1 and TRBJ1-1; D may be TRBD1 (6 bases). The CDR3 loop spans 16 amino acids. Trimming took off 7 bases at V and 5 bases at J, with 23 bases between the two ends. Germline V gene lookup returns CDR1 MGHRA and CDR2 YSYEKL. The CDR3 reads CASTEGRLGGLTEAFF. CDR3 coding DNA: TGCGCCAGCACCGAGGGCCGACTAGGGGGGTTGACTGAAGCTTTCTTT.

V gene TRBV2 combines with J gene TRBJ2-7; D possibly corresponds to TRBD1 (6 bases). Germline V CDR1 and CDR2: SNHLY, FYNNEI. The V end lost 3 bases, the J end lost 2 bases, and 14 bases lay between the germline ends. The CDR3 runs 15 residues. The CDR3 loop is CASSEATGPAYEQYF. The CDR3, as DNA: TGTGCCAGCAGTGAGGCGACAGGCCCTGCCTACGAGCAGTACTTC.